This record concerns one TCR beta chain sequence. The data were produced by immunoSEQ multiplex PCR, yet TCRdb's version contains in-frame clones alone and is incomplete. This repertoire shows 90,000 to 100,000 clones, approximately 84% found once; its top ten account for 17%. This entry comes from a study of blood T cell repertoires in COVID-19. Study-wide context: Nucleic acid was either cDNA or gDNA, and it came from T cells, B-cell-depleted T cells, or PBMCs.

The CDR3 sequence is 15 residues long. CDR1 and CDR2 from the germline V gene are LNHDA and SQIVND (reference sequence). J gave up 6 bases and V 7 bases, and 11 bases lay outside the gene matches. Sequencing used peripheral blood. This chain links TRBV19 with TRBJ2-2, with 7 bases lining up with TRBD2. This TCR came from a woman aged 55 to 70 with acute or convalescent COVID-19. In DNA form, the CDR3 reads TGTGCCAGTACCCCTGCGTGGGGGGGGTCCGGGGAGCTGTTTTTT. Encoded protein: CASTPAWGGSGELFF. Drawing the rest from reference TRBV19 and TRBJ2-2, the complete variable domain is DGGITQSPKYLFRKEGQNVTLSCEQNLNHDAMYWYRQDPGQGLRLIYYSQIVNDFQKGDIAEGYSVSREKKESFPLTVTSAQKNPTAFYLCASTPAWGGSGELFFGEGSRLTVL.